These T cell receptor beta chains were read from a single sample in a study of OX40 agonist ivuxolimab in advanced cancers. Using immunoSEQ multiplex PCR, the repertoire was profiled, and TCRdb retains in-frame clones only, with some absent. The sample lists approximately 47,000 clones, more than 70% occurring once. The sequencing used CD4+ or CD8+ T cells sorted from blood, collected in a trial of the OX40 agonist ivuxolimab. These receptors all come from an adult with an advanced solid tumor such as melanoma, head and neck, liver or kidney cancer. Both conserved end residues are part of each CDR3. Fields, in order: CDR3 protein, CDR3 DNA, clone size, D gene, J gene, V gene. D genes are given only for firm matches. Some rows have no size entry. The others give once, few or many, or a class for an expanded clone.

cdr3_aa: CASSLALGIAYEQYF; cdr3_nt: TGTGCCAGCAGCTTGGCTTTAGGGATAGCCTACGAGCAGTACTTC; clone_size: -; d_call: -; j_call: TRBJ2-7; v_call: TRBV5-6
cdr3_aa: CASSLQERAGTEAFF; cdr3_nt: TGCGCCAGCAGCTTACAGGAACGGGCAGGCACTGAAGCTTTCTTT; clone_size: -; d_call: -; j_call: TRBJ1-1; v_call: TRBV5-1
cdr3_aa: CASSPGQGPYNEQFF; cdr3_nt: TGCGCCAGCAGCCCCGGACAGGGCCCCTACAATGAGCAGTTCTTC; clone_size: few; d_call: TRBD1; j_call: TRBJ2-1; v_call: TRBV4-3
cdr3_aa: CASNLTPGQGNYGYTF; cdr3_nt: TGTGCCAGCAACCTGACCCCGGGACAGGGGAACTATGGCTACACCTTC; clone_size: -; d_call: TRBD1; j_call: TRBJ1-2; v_call: TRBV7-2
cdr3_aa: CASSRDRGQGEQYF; cdr3_nt: TGTGCCAGCAGTCGGGACAGGGGGCAAGGGGAGCAGTACTTC; clone_size: -; d_call: TRBD1; j_call: TRBJ2-7; v_call: TRBV27
cdr3_aa: CASRDQRVNSNQPQHF; cdr3_nt: TGTGCCAGCAGGGACCAAAGGGTAAATAGCAATCAGCCCCAGCATTTT; clone_size: -; d_call: -; j_call: TRBJ1-5; v_call: TRBV9
cdr3_aa: CARAGRGNTEAFF; cdr3_nt: TGTGCACGGGCGGGGAGGGGGAACACTGAAGCTTTCTTT; clone_size: -; d_call: -; j_call: TRBJ1-1; v_call: TRBV30
cdr3_aa: CASSSPGRGYGYTF; cdr3_nt: TGTGCCAGCAGCTCCCCGGGCAGGGGCTATGGCTACACCTTC; clone_size: -; d_call: -; j_call: TRBJ1-2; v_call: TRBV7-9
cdr3_aa: CASSLDLGNNEQFF; cdr3_nt: TGTGCCAGCAGCTTAGATCTCGGCAACAATGAGCAGTTCTTC; clone_size: -; d_call: -; j_call: TRBJ2-1; v_call: TRBV11-3
cdr3_aa: CASAQTGPYEQYF; cdr3_nt: TGTGCTAGTGCCCAGACAGGTCCCTACGAGCAGTACTTC; clone_size: -; d_call: -; j_call: TRBJ2-7; v_call: TRBV12-5
cdr3_aa: CASSTQGEPGIQYF; cdr3_nt: TGTGCCAGCAGCACCCAGGGGGAGCCCGGCATTCAGTACTTC; clone_size: once; d_call: TRBD1; j_call: TRBJ2-4; v_call: TRBV6-5
cdr3_aa: CASGRDRAVSREKLFF; cdr3_nt: TGTGCCAGCGGCCGGGACAGGGCGGTTAGTAGGGAAAAACTGTTTTTT; clone_size: -; d_call: TRBD1; j_call: TRBJ1-4; v_call: TRBV27
cdr3_aa: CASSLTLAGADTQYF; cdr3_nt: TGCGCCAGCAGCTTGACCCTAGCGGGAGCAGATACGCAGTATTTT; clone_size: -; d_call: TRBD2; j_call: TRBJ2-3; v_call: TRBV5-1
cdr3_aa: CASSLGRRELRNEQFF; cdr3_nt: TGTGCCAGCAGCTTGGGGCGGCGGGAGTTGAGGAATGAGCAGTTCTTC; clone_size: -; d_call: TRBD2; j_call: TRBJ2-1; v_call: TRBV5-4